This T cell receptor (beta chain) was profiled in a study of blood T cell repertoires in COVID-19. Whole-study context: Sample material is recorded as cDNA or gDNA derived from T cells, B-cell-depleted T cells, or PBMCs.

This table comes from immunoSEQ multiplex PCR, and its TCRdb copy is limited to in-frame clones, with some not included. The sample has about 210,000 clones, more than 70% seen once. Germline V CDR1 and CDR2: PRHDT, FYEKMQ (reference sequence). V was pared by 1 base and J by 6 bases, with 3 bases of the junction left unmatched. CDR3 length: 14 residues. This clonotype originated in a man aged 30 to 45 with acute COVID-19. The material sequenced was PBMCs or T cells enriched from blood (not recorded which). The chain employs TRBV13 and TRBJ2-1; 7 nucleotides line up with TRBD1. The CDR3 here is CASSLARQGNEQFF. The CDR3 nucleotides are TGTGCCAGCAGCTTAGCTCGACAGGGCAATGAGCAGTTCTTC.